This entry describes one T cell receptor (beta chain). This receptor's antigen is unknown. No much larger clonotype is one base removed from it; base qualities were not supplied. Based on the germline V gene, the CDR1 and CDR2 sequences are MNHEY and SVGAGI. V is clipped by 7 bases and J by 3 bases, and the sequence between their germline boundaries is 19 bases long. The CDR3 runs 15 residues from the cysteine to the phenylalanine. Only the CDR3 portion is preserved as DNA: 45 bases, with reading frame beginning at the first base. The CDR3 regions of human TCRbeta chains were analyzed by immunosequencing. The original pipeline was this. TCRs in the repertoires were compared against a reference library of SARS-CoV-2-specific TCRs that had been generated with the MIRA antigen-specificity platform. Breadth meant the fraction of unique TCRs that were SARS-CoV-2-associated, whereas depth meant the fraction of total T cells that were SARS-CoV-2-associated. Using the MIRA data, each spike-specific TCR was mapped to the spike region that the TCR reacts to and placed in a CD4 or CD8 class. Log10-transformed breadth and depth values were compared by one-way ANOVA with Sidak's multiple comparisons tests. Drawn from immuneACCESS, this table holds only the in-frame rearrangements with V and J called that TCRdb kept. Clones are partly lost; checked studies trace under half to an unresolved V gene and leave the rest unexplained. V and J calls and clone size follow that table, whereas D and trimming were derived from the DNA. Within this sample are 90,000 to 120,000 clones, with roughly nine tenths of them counted one time only. Clones ranked in the top ten supply roughly 6.5% of the sample.

This sample is part of a study of T cell responses to AZD1222 COVID-19 vaccine (dated by TCRdb to about 2021). Regarding the study in general: Because spike-specific TCR depth and breadth did not differ between the two schedules, AZD1222 recipients who got a second dose at roughly 4 weeks were pooled with those who got a second dose at roughly 12 weeks. A total of 240 or so trial participants underwent TCR sequencing, of whom 207 had received two doses of AZD1222 and 26 had received two doses of the MenACWY control vaccine. Trial participants were enrolled into age subgroups of 18-55, 56-69 and 70-plus years, which contained about 150, 27 and 61 TCR-sequenced participants, respectively.

The paper's findings and limits, for the study overall: The whole spike protein was spanned by vaccine-associated CD4 TCRs, and dominant responses were seen in regions 160-218 and 743-854. Conclusions about previously exposed vaccinees are limited because only a handful of AZD1222 recipients were SARS-CoV-2 seropositive at baseline. After two AZD1222 doses, both the breadth and the depth of spike-specific TCRs were significantly higher than at day 0 and than in MenACWY recipients. In the small 56-69-year group, the increase in depth fell short of significance, most likely because of low power. Reportedly, close to half of the unique spike-specific TCRs recognized epitopes lying outside the regions that are mutated in the B.1.351 and B.1.1.7 variants. Because no day 14 peak-response samples were available, repertoires were characterized only after the peak T cell response. Participants were mostly white British, with more females than males. The authors suggested clonal diversity may have been underestimated.

The sample's time point label, in plain terms: baseline before first vaccination. Samples from vaccinated people were obtained from the UK trials COV001 and COV002, which included a single-blind randomized controlled phase 2/3 trial of AZD1222 (ChAdOx1 nCoV-19) in healthy adults. Trial participant PBMC samples were collected at day 0 and day 28 after the second dose for TCRbeta chain sequencing. The chain links TRBV6-5 with TRBJ2-7; the D gene is possibly TRBD1 or TRBD2, with 5 bases matching each. This TCR was sampled from an adult in good health. This specimen was peripheral blood, taken on day 0 of AZD1222 vaccination. The CDR3 in this case is CASTEGDLGVYEQYF. The nucleotides read TGTGCCAGCACCGAAGGGGACCTAGGGGTCTACGAGCAGTACTTC.